Following are 12 T cell receptor beta chains from one sample sequenced in a study of control samples from healthy donors and cancer patients. Measured with immunoSEQ multiplex PCR; TCRdb has only the in-frame clones, and not every one. The table records 40,000 to 55,000 clones, more than 85% of them present only once. Material: PBMCs. Receptor source: a woman between 35 and 50 years old with head and neck cancer.

V and J are TRBV27 and TRBJ2-2; maybe TRBD2 (5 bases). V dropped 2 bases and J dropped 4 bases, with 11 bases sitting between them. This CDR3 is 15 amino acids long. The germline V gene has CDR1 MNHEY and CDR2 SMNVEV (reference sequence). The CDR3 sequence is CASSLEGWGTGELFF. In nucleotides, the CDR3 is TGTGCCAGCAGTTTAGAGGGATGGGGCACCGGGGAGCTGTTTTTT.

This chain connects TRBV6-5 to TRBJ1-6; D is unresolved. In germline, CDR1 is MNHEY, CDR2 SVGAGI. The CDR3 is made up of 10 amino acids. With 8 bases removed from V and 14 bases from J, the gap between germline ends came to 10 bases. The CDR3 spells CASFAITLHF. The CDR3 coding sequence is TGTGCCAGCTTCGCGATCACCCTCCACTTT.

This clone appeared a single time. J is TRBJ1-6 and V is TRBV5-1, with D unresolved. Between the trimmed V and J ends, which lost 4 bases and 7 bases, there was a span of 12 bases. CDR1 and CDR2 from the germline V gene are SGHRS and YFSETQ. The CDR3 sequence is 14 residues long. CDR3 in DNA: TGCGCCAGCAGCGAAGGGTACCAAAATTCACCCCTCCACTTT. Translated: CASSEGYQNSPLHF.

This sequence joins TRBV2 and TRBJ2-7; D is uncertain. The V gene lost 4 bases and the J gene lost 2 bases, with 12 bases spanning the gap. There are 14 residues in the CDR3. From germline, CDR1 is SNHLY and CDR2 FYNNEI. The CDR3 loop is CASSADGQAYEQYF. CDR3 DNA sequence: TGTGCCAGCAGTGCGGACGGGCAGGCCTACGAGCAGTACTTC. Based on the CDR3 plus reference TRBV2 and TRBJ2-7, the full variable domain is EPEVTQTPSHQVTQMGQEVILRCVPISNHLYFYWYRQILGQKVEFLVSFYNNEISEKSEIFDDQFSVERPDGSNFTLKIRSTKLEDSAMYFCASSADGQAYEQYFGPGTRLTVT.

V and J are TRBV3-1 (or the pseudogene TRBV3-2) and TRBJ2-7, with D possibly matching TRBD2 (6 bases). The CDR3 sequence is 13 residues long. Germline CDR1 and CDR2: LGHDT and YNNKEL (reference sequence). Between the trimmed V and J ends, which lost 3 bases and 7 bases, there was a span of 13 bases. The CDR3 DNA sequence: TGTGCCAGCAGCCAGGGGGACTCGGGTGAGCAGTACTTC. Encoded protein: CASSQGDSGEQYF.

The chain recombines TRBV2 with TRBJ2-7; 8 positions agree with TRBD2. The V and J ends lost 11 bases and 5 bases, in that order; junction bases with no gene match: 17. Germline assignment: CDR1 SNHLY and CDR2 FYNNEI. The CDR3 consists of 15 residues. The CDR3 DNA sequence: TGTGCCGGTTCCCCGGGAGGGCTATGGGGGGACGAGCAGTACTTC. Translating gives CAGSPGGLWGDEQYF.

The chain combines TRBV6-4 with TRBJ2-1; TRBD1 might be the D (5 bases). This CDR3 has 13 amino acids. CDR1 MRHNA and CDR2 SNTAGT come from the germline V gene. Trimming left V 3 bases short and J 9 bases short, with 12 bases between. DNA for the CDR3: TGTGCCAGCAGTGAACAGGAGAACGGTGAGCAGTTCTTC. It yields the protein CASSEQENGEQFF.

The chain uses TRBV5-1 and TRBJ1-5; D is possibly TRBD1 (5 bases). The germline gives CDR1 SGHRS, CDR2 YFSETQ. This CDR3 has 15 amino acids. V was cut by 0 bases and J by 5 bases, with 12 bases left in between. Written as DNA, the CDR3 is TGCGCCAGCAGCTTGGGGCCTCGAGGGGATCAGCCCCAGCATTTT. It encodes CASSLGPRGDQPQHF.

The chain carries TRBV29-1 and TRBJ1-5; D is unresolved. V lost 4 bases to trimming and J lost 4 bases, with 8 bases between them. Germline CDR1 and CDR2: SQVTM and ANQGSEA. CDR3 size: 12 residues. The CDR3 reads CSVGLENQPQHF. The CDR3 region has the DNA TGCAGCGTTGGATTAGAGAATCAGCCCCAGCATTTT.

The rearrangement links TRBV11-3 to TRBJ2-1; the match to TRBD1 covers 8 bases. With V trimmed by 4 bases and J by 3 bases, 8 bases remained unmatched. CDR1 is SGHNT, CDR2 YENEEA, per germline. This CDR3 region has 16 residues. The CDR3 DNA is TGTGCCAGCAGCTCCACAGGGGGTCCAATCTACAATGAGCAGTTCTTC. This codes for CASSSTGGPIYNEQFF.

The rearrangement joins TRBV11-3 to TRBJ2-1, with TRBD2 identical over 8 bases. This CDR3 region has 15 residues. V lost 8 bases and J lost 7; bases outside the gene matches: 13. From germline, CDR1 is SGHNT and CDR2 YENEEA. CDR3: CASQLAAPDWNEQFF. In nucleotides, the CDR3 is TGTGCCAGCCAACTAGCGGCGCCGGATTGGAATGAGCAGTTCTTC.

This chain joins TRBV3-1 (or the pseudogene TRBV3-2) and TRBJ1-1; D is unclear. Trimming removed 6 bases at V and 5 bases at J, with 7 bases between. This CDR3 has 11 amino acids. Germline V gene lookup returns CDR1 LGHDT and CDR2 YNNKEL (reference sequence). In nucleotides, the CDR3 is TGTGCCAGCAGTCGTAGGACTGAAGCTTTCTTT. Encoded protein: CASSRRTEAFF.